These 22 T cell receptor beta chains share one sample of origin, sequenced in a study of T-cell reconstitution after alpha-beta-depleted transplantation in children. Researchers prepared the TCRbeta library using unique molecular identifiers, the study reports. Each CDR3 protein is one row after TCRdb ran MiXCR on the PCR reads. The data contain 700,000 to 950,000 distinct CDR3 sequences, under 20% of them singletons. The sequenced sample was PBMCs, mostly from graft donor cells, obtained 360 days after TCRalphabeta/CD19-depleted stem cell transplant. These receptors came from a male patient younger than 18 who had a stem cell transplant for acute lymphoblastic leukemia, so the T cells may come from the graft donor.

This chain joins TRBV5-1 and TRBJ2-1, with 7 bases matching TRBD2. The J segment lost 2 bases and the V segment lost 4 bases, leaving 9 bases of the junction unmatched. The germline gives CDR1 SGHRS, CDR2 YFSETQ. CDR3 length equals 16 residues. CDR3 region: CASSLLERDPYNEQFF. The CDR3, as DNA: TGCGCCAGCAGCCTACTTGAGCGGGACCCCTACAATGAGCAGTTCTTC. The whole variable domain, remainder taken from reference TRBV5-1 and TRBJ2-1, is KAGVTQTPRYLIKTRGQQVTLSCSPISGHRSVSWYQQTPGQGLQFLFEYFSETQRNKGNFPGRFSGRQFSNSRSEMNVSTLELGDSALYLCASSLLERDPYNEQFFGPGTRLTVL.

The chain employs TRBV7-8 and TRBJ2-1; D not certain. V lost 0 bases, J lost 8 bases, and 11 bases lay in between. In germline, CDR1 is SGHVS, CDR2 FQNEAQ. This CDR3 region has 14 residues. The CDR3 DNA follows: TGTGCCAGCAGCTTAGCTGAGCGTGGCTATGAGCAGTTCTTC. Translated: CASSLAERGYEQFF.

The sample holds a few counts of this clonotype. In nucleotides, the CDR3 is TGCGCCACCAGGAGGGAGCGGTCCTACAATGAGCAGTTCTTC. It yields the protein CATRRERSYNEQFF. The chain couples TRBV5-1 to TRBJ2-1; weak D call: TRBD2 (6 bases). The CDR3 covers 14 residues. Trimming removed 9 bases at V and 1 base at J, with 14 bases between. The germline V gene has CDR1 SGHRS and CDR2 YFSETQ.

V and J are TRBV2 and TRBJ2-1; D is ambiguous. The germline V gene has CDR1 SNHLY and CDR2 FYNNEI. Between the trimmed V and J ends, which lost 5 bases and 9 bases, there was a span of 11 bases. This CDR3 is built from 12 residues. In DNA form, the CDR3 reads TGTGCCAGCAGTCCTTGGGGTATTGAGCAGTTCTTC. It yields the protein CASSPWGIEQFF.

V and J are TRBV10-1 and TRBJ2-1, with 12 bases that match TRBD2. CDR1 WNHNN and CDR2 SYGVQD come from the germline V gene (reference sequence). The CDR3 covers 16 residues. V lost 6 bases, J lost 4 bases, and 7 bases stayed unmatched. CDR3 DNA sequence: TGCGCCAGCAGCACTTTTCTAGCGGGAGGGTACAATGAGCAGTTCTTC. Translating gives CASSTFLAGGYNEQFF.

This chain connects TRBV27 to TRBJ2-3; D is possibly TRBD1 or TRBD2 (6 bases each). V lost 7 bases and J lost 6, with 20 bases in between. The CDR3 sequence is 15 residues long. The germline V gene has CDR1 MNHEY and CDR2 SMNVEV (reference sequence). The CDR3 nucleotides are TGTGCCAGCACTACGTCGGATCTGGGGGGCGATACGCAGTATTTT. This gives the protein CASTTSDLGGDTQYF.

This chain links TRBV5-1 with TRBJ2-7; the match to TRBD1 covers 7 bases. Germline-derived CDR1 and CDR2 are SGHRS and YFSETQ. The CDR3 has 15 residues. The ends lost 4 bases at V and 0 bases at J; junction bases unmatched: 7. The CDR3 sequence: CASSLGQADSYEQYF. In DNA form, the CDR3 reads TGCGCCAGCAGCCTCGGACAGGCGGACTCCTACGAGCAGTACTTC.

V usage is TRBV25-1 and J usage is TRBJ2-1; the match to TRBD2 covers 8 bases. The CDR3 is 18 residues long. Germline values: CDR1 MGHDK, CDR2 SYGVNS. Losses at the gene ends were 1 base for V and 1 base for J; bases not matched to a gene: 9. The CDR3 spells CASSEWGGTGGSYNEQFF. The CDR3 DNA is TGTGCCAGCAGTGAATGGGGTGGTACGGGAGGGTCCTACAATGAGCAGTTCTTC.

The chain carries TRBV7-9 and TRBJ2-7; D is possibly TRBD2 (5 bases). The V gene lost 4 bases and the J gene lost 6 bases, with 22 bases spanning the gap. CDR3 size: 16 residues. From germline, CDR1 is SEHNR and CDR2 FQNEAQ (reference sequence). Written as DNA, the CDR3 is TGTGCCAGCAGCTCGGGCGTTGTACTAGAAGTGCGCGAGCAGTACTTC. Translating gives CASSSGVVLEVREQYF.

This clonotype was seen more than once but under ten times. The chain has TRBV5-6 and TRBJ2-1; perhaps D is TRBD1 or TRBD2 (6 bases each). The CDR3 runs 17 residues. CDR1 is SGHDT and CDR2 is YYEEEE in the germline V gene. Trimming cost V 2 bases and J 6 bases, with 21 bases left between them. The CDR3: CASSFRGSGLSLNEQFF. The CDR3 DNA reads TGTGCCAGCAGCTTCAGGGGCTCGGGACTTAGTCTCAATGAGCAGTTCTTC. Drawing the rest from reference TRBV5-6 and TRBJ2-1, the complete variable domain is DAGVTQSPTHLIKTRGQQVTLRCSPKSGHDTVSWYQQALGQGPQFIFQYYEEEERQRGNFPDRFSGHQFPNYSSELNVNALLLGDSALYLCASSFRGSGLSLNEQFFGPGTRLTVL.

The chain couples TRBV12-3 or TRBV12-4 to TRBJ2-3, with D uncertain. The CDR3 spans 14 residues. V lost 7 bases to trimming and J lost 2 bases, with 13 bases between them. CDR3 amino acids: CASTLSRITDTQYF. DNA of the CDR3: TGTGCCAGCACCTTGAGTAGGATCACAGATACGCAGTATTTT.

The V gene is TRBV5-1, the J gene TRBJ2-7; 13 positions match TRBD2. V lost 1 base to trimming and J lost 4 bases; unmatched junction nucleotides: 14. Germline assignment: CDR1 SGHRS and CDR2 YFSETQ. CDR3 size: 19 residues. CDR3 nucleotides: TGCGCCAGCAGCTTGCCCCGGACTAGCGGGAGCCGGGCGGGGTACGAGCAGTACTTC. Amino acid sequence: CASSLPRTSGSRAGYEQYF.

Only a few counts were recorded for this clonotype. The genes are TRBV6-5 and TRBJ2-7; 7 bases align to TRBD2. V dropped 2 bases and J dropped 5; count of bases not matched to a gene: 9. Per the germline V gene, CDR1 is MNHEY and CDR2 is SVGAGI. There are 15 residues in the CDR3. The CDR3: CASSYRSSGGNEQYF. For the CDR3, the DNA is TGTGCCAGCAGTTACAGGAGTTCGGGAGGTAACGAGCAGTACTTC.

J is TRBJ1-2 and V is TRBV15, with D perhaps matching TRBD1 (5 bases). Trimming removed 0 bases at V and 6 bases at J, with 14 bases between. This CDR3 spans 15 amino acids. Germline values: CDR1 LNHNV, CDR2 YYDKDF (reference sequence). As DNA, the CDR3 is TGTGCCACCAGCAGAGATCAGGGAAAAGGGGATGGCTACACCTTC. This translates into CATSRDQGKGDGYTF.

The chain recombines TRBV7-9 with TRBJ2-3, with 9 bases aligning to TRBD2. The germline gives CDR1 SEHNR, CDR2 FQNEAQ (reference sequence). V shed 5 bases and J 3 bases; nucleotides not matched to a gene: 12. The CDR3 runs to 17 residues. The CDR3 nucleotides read TGTGCCAGCAGCGGTTCCGGGACTAGCTATGCGACAGATACGCAGTATTTT. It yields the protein CASSGSGTSYATDTQYF.

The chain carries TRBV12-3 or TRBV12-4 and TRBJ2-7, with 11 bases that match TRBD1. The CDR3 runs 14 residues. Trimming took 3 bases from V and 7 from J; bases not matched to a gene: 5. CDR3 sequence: CASSFSGQGAEQYF. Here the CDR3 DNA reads TGTGCCAGCAGTTTTAGTGGACAGGGGGCGGAGCAGTACTTC.

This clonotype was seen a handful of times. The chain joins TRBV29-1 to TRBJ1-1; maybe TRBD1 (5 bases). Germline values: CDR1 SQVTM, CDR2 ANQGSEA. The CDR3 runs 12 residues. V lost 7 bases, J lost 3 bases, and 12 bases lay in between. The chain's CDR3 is CSGSGRYTEAFF. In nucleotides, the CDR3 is TGCAGCGGTTCAGGGAGATACACTGAAGCTTTCTTT.

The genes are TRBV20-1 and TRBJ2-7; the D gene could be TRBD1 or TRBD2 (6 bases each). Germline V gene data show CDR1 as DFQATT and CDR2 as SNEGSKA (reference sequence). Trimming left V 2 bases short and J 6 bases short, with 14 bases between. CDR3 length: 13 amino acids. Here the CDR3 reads CSARSAEGGEQYF. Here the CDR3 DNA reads TGCAGTGCTAGATCCGCGGAGGGGGGCGAGCAGTACTTC.

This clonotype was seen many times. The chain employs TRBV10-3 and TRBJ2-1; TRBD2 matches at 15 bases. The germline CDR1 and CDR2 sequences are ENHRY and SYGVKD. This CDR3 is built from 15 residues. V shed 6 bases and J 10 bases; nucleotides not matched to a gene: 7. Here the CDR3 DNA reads TGTGCCATCAGCGTCGGACTAGCGGGGGGGATAGAGCAGTTCTTC. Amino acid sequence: CAISVGLAGGIEQFF.

CDR3 in amino acids: CASSFGTRQETQYF. The CDR3 DNA is TGCGCCAGCAGCTTCGGGACAAGGCAAGAGACCCAGTACTTC. The genes are TRBV5-1 and TRBJ2-5; D possibly corresponds to TRBD1 (6 bases). The CDR3 length is 14 residues. Germline CDR1 reads SGHRS; CDR2 reads YFSETQ. The V end was cut by 2 bases, the J end by 2 bases, with 10 bases between.

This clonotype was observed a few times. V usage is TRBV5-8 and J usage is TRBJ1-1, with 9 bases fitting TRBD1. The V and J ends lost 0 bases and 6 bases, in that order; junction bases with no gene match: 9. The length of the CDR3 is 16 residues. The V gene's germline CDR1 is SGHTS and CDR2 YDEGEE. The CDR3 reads CASSLVGTGTFAEAFF. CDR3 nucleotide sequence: TGTGCCAGCAGCTTGGTTGGGACAGGGACTTTCGCTGAAGCTTTCTTT. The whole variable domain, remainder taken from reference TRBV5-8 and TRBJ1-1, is EAGVTQSPTHLIKTRGQQATLRCSPISGHTSVYWYQQALGLGLQFLLWYDEGEERNRGNFPPRFSGRQFPNYSSELNVNALELEDSALYLCASSLVGTGTFAEAFFGQGTRLTVV.

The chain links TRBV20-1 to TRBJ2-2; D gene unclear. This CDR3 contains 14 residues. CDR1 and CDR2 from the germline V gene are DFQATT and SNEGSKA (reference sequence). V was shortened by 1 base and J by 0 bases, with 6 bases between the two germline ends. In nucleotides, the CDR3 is TGCAGTGCTAGAGGCAACACGAACACCGGGGAGCTGTTTTTT. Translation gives CSARGNTNTGELFF.